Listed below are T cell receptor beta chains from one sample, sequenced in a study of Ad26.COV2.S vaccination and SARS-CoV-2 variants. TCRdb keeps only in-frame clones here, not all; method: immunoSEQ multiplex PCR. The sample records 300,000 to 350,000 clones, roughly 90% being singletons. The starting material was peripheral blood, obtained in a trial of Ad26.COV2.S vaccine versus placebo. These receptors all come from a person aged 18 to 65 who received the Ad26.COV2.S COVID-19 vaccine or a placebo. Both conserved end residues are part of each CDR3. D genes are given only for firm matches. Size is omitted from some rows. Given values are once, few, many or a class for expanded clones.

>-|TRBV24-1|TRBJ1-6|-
TGTGCCACCAGTCGAGACGGCAATTCACCCCTCCACTTT
CATSRDGNSPLHF
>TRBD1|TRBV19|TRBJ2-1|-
TGTGCCAGTACTCTCAAGTCGGGACAGGGGAGCTCGGGTGTCTACAATGAGCAGTTCTTC
CASTLKSGQGSSGVYNEQFF
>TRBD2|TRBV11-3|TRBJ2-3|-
TGTGCCAGCAGCTTATTGGGACTAGCGGGAGAATCAGATACGCAGTATTTT
CASSLLGLAGESDTQYF
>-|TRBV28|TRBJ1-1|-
TGTGCCAGCAGTTTCCCCGGGGCGAGGGAAGCTTTCTTT
CASSFPGAREAFF
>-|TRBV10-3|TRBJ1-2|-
TGTGCCATCAGGGGGGGAGATAACTATGGCTACACCTTC
CAIRGGDNYGYTF
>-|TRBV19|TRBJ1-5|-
TGTGCCAGTAGTATTCCGGGACAAGGGGACAATCAGCCCCAGCATTTT
CASSIPGQGDNQPQHF
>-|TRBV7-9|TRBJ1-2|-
TGTGCCAGCAGCTTAGGGGCAGCCCTCTATGGCTACACCTTC
CASSLGAALYGYTF
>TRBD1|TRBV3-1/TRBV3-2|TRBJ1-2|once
TGTGCCAGCAGCCATGGACAGGGGGCTTATGGCTACACCTTC
CASSHGQGAYGYTF
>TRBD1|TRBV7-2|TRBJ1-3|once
TGTGCCAGCAGCATATTACAGGGGTCCGGCCGGAACACCATATATTTT
CASSILQGSGRNTIYF
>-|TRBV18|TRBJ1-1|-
TGTGCCAGCTCACCAGTAGCGGGAGGTGAAGCTTTCTTT
CASSPVAGGEAFF
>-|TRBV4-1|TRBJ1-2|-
TGCGCCAGCAGCCAAGATTGGGGAAACTATGGCTACACCTTC
CASSQDWGNYGYTF